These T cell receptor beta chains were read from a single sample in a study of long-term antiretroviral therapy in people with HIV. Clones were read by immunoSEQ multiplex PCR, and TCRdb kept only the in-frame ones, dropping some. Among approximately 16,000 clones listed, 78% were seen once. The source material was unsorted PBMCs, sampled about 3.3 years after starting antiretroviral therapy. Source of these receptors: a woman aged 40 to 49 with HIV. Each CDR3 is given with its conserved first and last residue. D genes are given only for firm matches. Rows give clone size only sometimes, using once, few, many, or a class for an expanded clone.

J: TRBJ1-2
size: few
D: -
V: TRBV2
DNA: TGTGCCAGCAGTGAGTCCGGGGGCGCCTTGGGCTACACCTTC
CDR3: CASSESGGALGYTF

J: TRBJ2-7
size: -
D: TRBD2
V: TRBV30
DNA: TGTGCCTGGAGTGGGGGGGGAGACGAGCAGTACTTC
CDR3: CAWSGGGDEQYF

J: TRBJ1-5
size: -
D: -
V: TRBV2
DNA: TGTGCCAGCAGTGAAGGTATGGTCGTAGGACAGCCGAATCAGCCCCAGCATTTT
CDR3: CASSEGMVVGQPNQPQHF

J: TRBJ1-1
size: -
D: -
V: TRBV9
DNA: TGTGCCAGCAGCGGGGCTGCAGGGAGTATGGGCACTGAAGCTTTCTTT
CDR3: CASSGAAGSMGTEAFF

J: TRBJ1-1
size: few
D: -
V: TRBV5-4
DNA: TGTGCCAGCAGCTCTCAGGGTGACACTGAAGCTTTCTTT
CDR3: CASSSQGDTEAFF

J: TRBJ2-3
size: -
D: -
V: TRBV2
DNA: TGTGCCAGCAGGTTGGCGACAATCCACACAGATACGCAGTATTTT
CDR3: CASRLATIHTDTQYF

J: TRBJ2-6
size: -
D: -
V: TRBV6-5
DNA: TGTGCCAGCAGTAGGGACTCTGGGGCCAACGTCCTGACTTTC
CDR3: CASSRDSGANVLTF

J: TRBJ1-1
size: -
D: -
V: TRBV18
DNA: TGTGCCAGCTCACCACCCGTGACAGGCCTGAACACTGAAGCTTTCTTT
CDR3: CASSPPVTGLNTEAFF

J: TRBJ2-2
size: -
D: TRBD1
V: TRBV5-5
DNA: TGTGCCAGCAGCTTCGGGACAGGGTCAACCACCGGGGAGCTGTTTTTT
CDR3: CASSFGTGSTTGELFF

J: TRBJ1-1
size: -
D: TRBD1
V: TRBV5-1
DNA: TGCGCCAGCAGCTTGGAGGGACAGCTTGCATCCGACACTGAAGCTTTCTTT
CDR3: CASSLEGQLASDTEAFF

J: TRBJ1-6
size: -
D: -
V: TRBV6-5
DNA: TGTGCCAGCAGTTACTCGAACAGCCTTAATTCACCCCTCCACTTT
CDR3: CASSYSNSLNSPLHF

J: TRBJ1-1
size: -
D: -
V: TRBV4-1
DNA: TGCGCCAGCAGCCAAGACCTGTCAAGAACTTTCTTT
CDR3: CASSQDLSRTFF

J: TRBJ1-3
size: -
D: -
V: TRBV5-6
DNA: TGTGCCAGCAGCTTGGGGCAGGGGTACTCTGGAAACACCATATATTTT
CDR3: CASSLGQGYSGNTIYF

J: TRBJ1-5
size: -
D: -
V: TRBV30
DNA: TGTGCCTGGAGTGGTGAAGGATCTAGCCCCCAGCATTTT
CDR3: CAWSGEGSSPQHF

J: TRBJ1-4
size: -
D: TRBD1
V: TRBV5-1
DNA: TGCGCCAGCAGCTTGAGTCTTTGGACAGGGGGCCCTTTTAGTCATGAAAAACTGTTTTTT
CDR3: CASSLSLWTGGPFSHEKLFF

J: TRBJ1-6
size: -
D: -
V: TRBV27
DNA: TGTGCCAGCAGTTTTGACCCTTCTTCTTCCTATAATTCACCCCTCCACTTT
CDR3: CASSFDPSSSYNSPLHF

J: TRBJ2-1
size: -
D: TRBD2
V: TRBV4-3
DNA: TGCGCCAGCAGCCTCGGACTAGCGGGGGCCTTGAATGAGCAGTTCTTC
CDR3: CASSLGLAGALNEQFF

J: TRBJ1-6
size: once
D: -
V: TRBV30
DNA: TGTGCCTGGACGGTCGGGAGCTCCTATAATTCACCCCTCCACTTT
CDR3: CAWTVGSSYNSPLHF

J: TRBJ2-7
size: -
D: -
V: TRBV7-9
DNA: TGTGCCAGCAGCCTGGACTCCTGGAGCTCCTACGAGCAGTACTTC
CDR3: CASSLDSWSSYEQYF

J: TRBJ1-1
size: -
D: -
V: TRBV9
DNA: TGTGCCAGCAGCGTAGCTCCCCACACGACCACTGAAGCTTTCTTT
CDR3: CASSVAPHTTTEAFF

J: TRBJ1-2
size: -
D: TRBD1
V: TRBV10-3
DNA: TGTGCCATCAGTGAGTCCGGGACAGATGGCTACACCTTC
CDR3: CAISESGTDGYTF

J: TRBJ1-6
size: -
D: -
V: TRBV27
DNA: TGTGCCAGCAGTCCCCGATTGAGGGGGAACTATAATTCACCCCTCCACTTT
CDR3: CASSPRLRGNYNSPLHF

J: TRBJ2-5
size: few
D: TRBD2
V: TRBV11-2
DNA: TGTGCCAGCAGCTCCGGACTAGCGGGGGCAGAGACCCAGTACTTC
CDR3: CASSSGLAGAETQYF

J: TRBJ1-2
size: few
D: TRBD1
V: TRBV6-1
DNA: TGTGCCAGCAGCCTCAGGGGGACCAACTATGGCTACACCTTC
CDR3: CASSLRGTNYGYTF

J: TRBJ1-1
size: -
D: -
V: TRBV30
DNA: TGTGCCTGGAGTGTACGGGGCTGGAACACTGAAGCTTTCTTT
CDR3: CAWSVRGWNTEAFF

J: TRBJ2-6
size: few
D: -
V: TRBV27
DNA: TGTGCCAGCAGTCCTCAGGGATTTGTCCGTTCCGGGGCCAACGTCCTGACTTTC
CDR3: CASSPQGFVRSGANVLTF

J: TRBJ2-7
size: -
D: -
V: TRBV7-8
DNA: TGTGCCAGCAGCTTAGCTCTGGCTACCGAGCAGTACTTC
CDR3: CASSLALATEQYF

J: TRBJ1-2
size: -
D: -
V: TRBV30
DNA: TGTGCCTGGACCGGCTCGACCGGCTACACCTTC
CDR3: CAWTGSTGYTF

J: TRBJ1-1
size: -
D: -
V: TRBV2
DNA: TGTGCCAGCAGTGCACAGGCGGGGGAAGCTTTCTTT
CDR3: CASSAQAGEAFF

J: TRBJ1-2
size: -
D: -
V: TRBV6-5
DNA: TGTGCCAGCAGTCCCAGCCTGGGGGCTAACTATGGCTACACCTTC
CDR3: CASSPSLGANYGYTF

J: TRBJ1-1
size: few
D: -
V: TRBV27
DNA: TGTGCCAGCAGGACGAGGAACACTGAAGCTTTCTTT
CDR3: CASRTRNTEAFF

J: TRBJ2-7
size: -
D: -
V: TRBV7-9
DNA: TGTGCCAGCAGCTTACGCGCAGGGGAGAGCTACGAGCAGTACTTC
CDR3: CASSLRAGESYEQYF

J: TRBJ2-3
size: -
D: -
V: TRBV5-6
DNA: TGTGCCAGCAGCTTGGGCGTAAGGAGCACAGATACGCAGTATTTT
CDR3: CASSLGVRSTDTQYF

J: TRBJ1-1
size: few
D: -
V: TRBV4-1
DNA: TGCGCCAGCAGCCAAGGGGGGCAGCGAAGAGCTTTCTTT
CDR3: CASSQGGQRRAFF

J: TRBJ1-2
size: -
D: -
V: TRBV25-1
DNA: TGTGCCAGCACCGGAATCTCAGGCGTGGGGGGCTACACCTTC
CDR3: CASTGISGVGGYTF

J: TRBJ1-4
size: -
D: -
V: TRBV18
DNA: TGTGCCAGCTCACCTGCAACTAATGAAAAACTGTTTTTT
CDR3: CASSPATNEKLFF

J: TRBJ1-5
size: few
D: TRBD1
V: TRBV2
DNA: TGTGCCAGCAGTAAAGACAGGGATAGCGATCAGCCCCAGCATTTT
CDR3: CASSKDRDSDQPQHF

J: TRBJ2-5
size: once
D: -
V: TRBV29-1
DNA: TGCAGCGCCTTCGCCCTACCCGGGGGAGAGACCCAGTACTTC
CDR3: CSAFALPGGETQYF

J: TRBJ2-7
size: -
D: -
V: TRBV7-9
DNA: TGTGCCAGCAGCTTAGGTGGGGGCCCCTACGAGCAGTACTTC
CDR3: CASSLGGGPYEQYF

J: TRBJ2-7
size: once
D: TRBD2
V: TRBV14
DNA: TGTGCCAGCAGCCCCGGCCTAGCGGGGGGTTCCTACGAGCAGTACTTC
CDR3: CASSPGLAGGSYEQYF

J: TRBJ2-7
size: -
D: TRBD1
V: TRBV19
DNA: TGTGCCAGTAGCCGGGACAGGGTAACCTACGAGCAGTACTTC
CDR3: CASSRDRVTYEQYF